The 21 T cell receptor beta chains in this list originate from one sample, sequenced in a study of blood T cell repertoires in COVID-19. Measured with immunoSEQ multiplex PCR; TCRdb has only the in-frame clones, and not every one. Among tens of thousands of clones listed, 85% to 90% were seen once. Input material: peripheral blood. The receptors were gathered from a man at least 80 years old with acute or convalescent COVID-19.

This chain's CDR3 is CASRLRQGAAGELFF. For the CDR3, the DNA is TGTGCCAGTAGACTTAGACAGGGGGCGGCCGGGGAGCTGTTTTTT. The V call is TRBV19, the J call TRBJ2-2, with 10 bases identical to TRBD1. The ends lost 6 bases at V and 6 bases at J; junction bases unmatched: 7. The germline V gene has CDR1 LNHDA and CDR2 SQIVND (reference sequence). This CDR3 spans 15 amino acids. Based on the CDR3 plus reference TRBV19 and TRBJ2-2, the full variable domain is DGGITQSPKYLFRKEGQNVTLSCEQNLNHDAMYWYRQDPGQGLRLIYYSQIVNDFQKGDIAEGYSVSREKKESFPLTVTSAQKNPTAFYLCASRLRQGAAGELFFGEGSRLTVL.

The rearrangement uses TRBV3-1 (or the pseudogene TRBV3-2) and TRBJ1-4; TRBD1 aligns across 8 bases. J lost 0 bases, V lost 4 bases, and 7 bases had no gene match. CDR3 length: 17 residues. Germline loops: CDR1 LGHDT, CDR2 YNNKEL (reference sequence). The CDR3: CASSPRTGTATNEKLFF. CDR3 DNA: TGTGCCAGCAGCCCCCGGACAGGGACTGCAACTAATGAAAAACTGTTTTTT.

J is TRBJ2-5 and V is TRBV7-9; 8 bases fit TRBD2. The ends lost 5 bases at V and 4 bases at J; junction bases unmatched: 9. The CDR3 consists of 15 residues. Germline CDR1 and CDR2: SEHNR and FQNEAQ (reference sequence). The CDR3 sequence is CASSLSGGRSETQYF. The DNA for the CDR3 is TGTGCCAGCAGCCTCTCTGGCGGGAGGTCAGAGACCCAGTACTTC.

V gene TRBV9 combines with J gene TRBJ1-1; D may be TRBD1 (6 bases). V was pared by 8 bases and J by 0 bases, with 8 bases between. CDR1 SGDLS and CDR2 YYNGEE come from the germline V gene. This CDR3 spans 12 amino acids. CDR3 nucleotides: TGTGCCAGTAAGGGGGTGAACACTGAAGCTTTCTTT. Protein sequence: CASKGVNTEAFF.

The CDR3 DNA is TGCGCCAGCAGCCTCGGGGACAACGTCAATCAGCCCCAGCATTTT. Its protein product is CASSLGDNVNQPQHF. The chain combines TRBV5-1 with TRBJ1-5, with D maybe TRBD1 (6 bases). Per the germline V gene, CDR1 is SGHRS and CDR2 is YFSETQ. The ends were cut back, 4 bases at V and 3 bases at J, with 14 bases in the middle. The CDR3 consists of 15 residues.

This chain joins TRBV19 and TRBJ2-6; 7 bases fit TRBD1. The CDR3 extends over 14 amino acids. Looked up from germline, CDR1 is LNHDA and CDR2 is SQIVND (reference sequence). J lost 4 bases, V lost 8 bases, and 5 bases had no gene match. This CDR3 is CASDRGLGANVLTF. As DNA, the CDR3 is TGTGCCAGTGATAGGGGGCTCGGGGCCAACGTCCTGACTTTC.

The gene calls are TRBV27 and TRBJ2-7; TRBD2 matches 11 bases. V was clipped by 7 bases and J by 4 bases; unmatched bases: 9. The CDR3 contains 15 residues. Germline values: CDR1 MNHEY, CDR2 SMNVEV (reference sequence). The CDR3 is CASTQGTSGRYEQYF. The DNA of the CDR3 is TGTGCCAGCACCCAAGGGACTAGCGGAAGATACGAGCAGTACTTC.

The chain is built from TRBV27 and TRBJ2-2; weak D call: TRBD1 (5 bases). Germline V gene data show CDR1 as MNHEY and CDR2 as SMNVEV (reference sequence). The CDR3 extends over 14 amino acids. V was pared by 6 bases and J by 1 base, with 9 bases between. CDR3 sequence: CASRATGNTGELFF. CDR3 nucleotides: TGTGCCAGCAGGGCCACAGGGAACACCGGGGAGCTGTTTTTT.

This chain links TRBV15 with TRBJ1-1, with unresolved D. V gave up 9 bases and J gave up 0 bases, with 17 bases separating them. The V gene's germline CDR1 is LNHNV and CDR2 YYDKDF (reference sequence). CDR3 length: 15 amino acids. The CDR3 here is CATLPRRPMNTEAFF. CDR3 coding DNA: TGTGCCACGCTACCTAGACGGCCCATGAACACTGAAGCTTTCTTT.

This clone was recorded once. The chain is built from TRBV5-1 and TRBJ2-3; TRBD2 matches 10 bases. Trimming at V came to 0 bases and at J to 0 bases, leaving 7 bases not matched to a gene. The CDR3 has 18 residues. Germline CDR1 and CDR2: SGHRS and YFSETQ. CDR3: CASSLALLAGGSTDTQYF. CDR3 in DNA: TGCGCCAGCAGCTTGGCCCTTTTAGCGGGAGGCAGCACAGATACGCAGTATTTT. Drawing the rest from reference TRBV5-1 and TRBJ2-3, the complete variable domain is KAGVTQTPRYLIKTRGQQVTLSCSPISGHRSVSWYQQTPGQGLQFLFEYFSETQRNKGNFPGRFSGRQFSNSRSEMNVSTLELGDSALYLCASSLALLAGGSTDTQYFGPGTRLTVL.

CDR3 in amino acids: CAWSRTSGNGNEQFF. The CDR3, as DNA: TGTGCCTGGAGCCGGACTAGCGGGAATGGCAATGAGCAGTTCTTC. This sequence joins TRBV30 and TRBJ2-1, with 12 bases identical to TRBD2. The CDR3 has 15 amino acids. CDR1 and CDR2 from the germline V gene are GTSNPN and SVGIG (reference sequence). V was pared by 3 bases and J by 6 bases, with 6 bases of the junction left unmatched.

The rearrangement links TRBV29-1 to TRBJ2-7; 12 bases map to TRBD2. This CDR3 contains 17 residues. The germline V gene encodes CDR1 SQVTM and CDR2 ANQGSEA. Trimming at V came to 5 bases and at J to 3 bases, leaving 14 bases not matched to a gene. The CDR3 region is CSVTGGSSGRAGYEQYF. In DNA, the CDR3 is TGCAGCGTTACCGGAGGGTCTAGCGGGAGGGCCGGCTACGAGCAGTACTTC.

The DNA for the CDR3 is TGTGCCAGCAGGGGAACGGGGGGGAGCACAGATACGCAGTATTTT. Its protein is CASRGTGGSTDTQYF. The chain employs TRBV13 and TRBJ2-3; 8 bases line up with TRBD2. This CDR3 is built from 15 residues. Germline CDR1 PRHDT, CDR2 FYEKMQ (reference sequence). The V segment lost 6 bases and the J segment 0 bases; nucleotides outside the gene matches: 5.

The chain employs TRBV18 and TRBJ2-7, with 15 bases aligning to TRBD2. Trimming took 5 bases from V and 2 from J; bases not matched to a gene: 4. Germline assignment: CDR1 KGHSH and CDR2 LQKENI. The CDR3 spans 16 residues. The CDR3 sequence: CASSRTSGRGAYEQYF. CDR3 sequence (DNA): TGTGCCAGCTCAAGGACTAGCGGGAGGGGGGCCTACGAGCAGTACTTC.

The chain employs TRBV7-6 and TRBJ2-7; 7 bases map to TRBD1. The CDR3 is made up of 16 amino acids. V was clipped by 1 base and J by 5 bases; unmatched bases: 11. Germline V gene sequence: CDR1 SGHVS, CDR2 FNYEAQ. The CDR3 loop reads CASSLVGRDSGDEQYF. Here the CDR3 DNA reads TGTGCCAGCAGCTTAGTTGGTCGGGACAGTGGAGACGAGCAGTACTTC.

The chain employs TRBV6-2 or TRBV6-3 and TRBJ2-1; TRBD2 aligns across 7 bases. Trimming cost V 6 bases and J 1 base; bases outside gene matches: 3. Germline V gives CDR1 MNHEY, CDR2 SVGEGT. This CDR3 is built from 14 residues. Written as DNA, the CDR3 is TGTGCCAGCAGCCTAGCGGATTCCTACAATGAGCAGTTCTTC. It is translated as CASSLADSYNEQFF.

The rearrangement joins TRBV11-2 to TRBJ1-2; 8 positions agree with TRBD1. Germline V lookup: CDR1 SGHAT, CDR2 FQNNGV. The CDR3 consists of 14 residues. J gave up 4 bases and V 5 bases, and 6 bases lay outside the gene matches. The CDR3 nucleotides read TGTGCCAGCAGCACACAGACAGGGGCCTATGGCTACACCTTC. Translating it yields CASSTQTGAYGYTF.

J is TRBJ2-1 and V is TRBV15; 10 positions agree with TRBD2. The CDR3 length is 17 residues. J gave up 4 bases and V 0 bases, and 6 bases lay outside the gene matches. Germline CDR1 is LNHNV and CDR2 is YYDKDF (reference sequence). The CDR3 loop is CATSREVGLAEYNEQFF. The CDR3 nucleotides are TGTGCCACCAGCAGAGAAGTAGGACTAGCGGAATACAATGAGCAGTTCTTC. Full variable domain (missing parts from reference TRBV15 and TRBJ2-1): DAMVIQNPRYQVTQFGKPVTLSCSQTLNHNVMYWYQQKSSQAPKLLFHYYDKDFNNEADTPDNFQSRRPNTSFCFLDIRSPGLGDTAMYLCATSREVGLAEYNEQFFGPGTRLTVL.

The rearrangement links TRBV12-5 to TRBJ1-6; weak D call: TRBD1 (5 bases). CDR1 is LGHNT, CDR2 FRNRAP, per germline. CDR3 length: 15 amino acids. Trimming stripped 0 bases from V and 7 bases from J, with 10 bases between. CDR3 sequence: CASGLVRGGNSPLHF. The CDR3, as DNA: TGTGCTAGTGGTTTGGTACGGGGGGGAAATTCACCCCTCCACTTT.

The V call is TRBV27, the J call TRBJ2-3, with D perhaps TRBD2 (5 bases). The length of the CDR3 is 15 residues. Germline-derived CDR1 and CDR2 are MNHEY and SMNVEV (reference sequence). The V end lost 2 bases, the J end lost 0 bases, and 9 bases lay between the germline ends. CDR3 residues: CASSLSGSSTDTQYF. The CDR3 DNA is TGTGCCAGCAGTTTAAGCGGTTCTAGCACAGATACGCAGTATTTT.

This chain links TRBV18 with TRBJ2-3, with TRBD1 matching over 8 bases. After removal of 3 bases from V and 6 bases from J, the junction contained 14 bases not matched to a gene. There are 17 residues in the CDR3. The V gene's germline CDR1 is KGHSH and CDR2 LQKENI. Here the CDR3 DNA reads TGTGCCAGCTCACCCGAGACTCCGGGACAGGTTACGGATACGCAGTATTTT. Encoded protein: CASSPETPGQVTDTQYF.